This TCR beta chain was retrieved from a study of beta chain features in type 1 diabetes. Overall study context: In all, around 100 million sorted cells from all samples were analyzed.

This clone occurred a few times. The target antigen is unknown. This CDR3 spans 15 amino acids. V lost 7 bases, J lost 0 bases, and 13 bases lay in between. The germline CDR1 and CDR2 sequences are SQVTM and ANQGSEA. Study results and caveats: Shorter TCRB CDR3s, moderately but significantly so, marked every one of the four CD4+ subsets in Type 1 diabetes patients.

Expressed TCRB transcripts got sequenced, as all isolated RNA was reverse transcribed. Assay used: immunoSEQ multiplex PCR; TCRdb lists only in-frame clones, some missing. The repertoire holds some 330,000 clones, with around an eighth as singletons. The chain employs TRBV29-1 and TRBJ2-6, with D uncertain. Sample: naive CD4+ T cells from blood. This receptor was identified in a woman aged 18-35 years with type 1 diabetes. For the CDR3, the DNA is TGCAGCGCCAGTGGTTTTGCCTCTGGGGCCAACGTCCTGACTTTC. It is translated as CSASGFASGANVLTF.